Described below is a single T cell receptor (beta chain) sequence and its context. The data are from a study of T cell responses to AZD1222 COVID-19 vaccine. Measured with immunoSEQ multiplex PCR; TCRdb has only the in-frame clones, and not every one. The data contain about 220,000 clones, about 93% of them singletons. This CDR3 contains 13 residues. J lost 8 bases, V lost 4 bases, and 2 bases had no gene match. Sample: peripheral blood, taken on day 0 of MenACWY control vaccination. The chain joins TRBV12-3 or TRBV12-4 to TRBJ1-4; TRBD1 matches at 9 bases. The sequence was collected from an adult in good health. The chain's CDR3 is CASSWGTGEKLFF. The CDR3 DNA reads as TGTGCCAGCAGTTGGGGGACAGGGGAAAAACTGTTTTTT.